Presented here are 4 T cell receptor beta chains from one specimen sequenced in a study of beta chain features in type 1 diabetes. Expressed TCRB transcripts got sequenced, as all isolated RNA was reverse transcribed. Profiling relied on immunoSEQ multiplex PCR, and the TCRdb table lists in-frame clones only, not all of them. The table includes about 370,000 clones, over 13% detected once. The sample comprised naive CD4+ T cells from blood. The receptor set was obtained from a woman younger than 35 in good health.

V usage is TRBV19 and J usage is TRBJ2-1; TRBD1 matches 9 bases. Germline V CDR1 and CDR2: LNHDA, SQIVND (reference sequence). V lost 6 bases and J lost 6; bases outside the gene matches: 3. This CDR3 has 13 amino acids. The CDR3 here is CASRPGQGNEQFF. CDR3 DNA sequence: TGTGCCAGTAGACCGGGACAGGGCAATGAGCAGTTCTTC. The full variable domain, its missing parts supplied by reference TRBV19 and TRBJ2-1, is DGGITQSPKYLFRKEGQNVTLSCEQNLNHDAMYWYRQDPGQGLRLIYYSQIVNDFQKGDIAEGYSVSREKKESFPLTVTSAQKNPTAFYLCASRPGQGNEQFFGPGTRLTVL.

The V call is TRBV28, the J call TRBJ2-1, with D uncertain. Germline CDR1 reads MDHEN; CDR2 reads SYDVKM. Trimming left V 3 bases short and J 5 bases short, with 14 bases between. The CDR3 sequence is 15 residues long. DNA of the CDR3: TGTGCCAGCAGTTTTTCGGCCCGAGGCGACAATGAGCAGTTCTTC. Its translation is CASSFSARGDNEQFF.

The sample holds a few counts of this clone. The chain couples TRBV6-5 to TRBJ2-7; D is uncertain. The CDR3 is 14 amino acids. Germline values: CDR1 MNHEY, CDR2 SVGAGI. V was pared by 6 bases and J by 0 bases, with 12 bases between. The DNA for the CDR3 is TGTGCCAGCAGCCAACACGCCAGCTCCTACGAGCAGTACTTC. This encodes CASSQHASSYEQYF.

The chain combines TRBV29-1 with TRBJ2-5; maybe TRBD2 (5 bases). The assigned J gene may be wrong: the sequence end matches TRBJ2-7 better. Per the germline V gene, CDR1 is SQVTM and CDR2 is ANQGSEA. The CDR3 extends over 15 amino acids. CDR3 coding DNA: TGCAGCGTAGAGGTCAGCGGACGGTTCTCCTACGAGCAGTACTTC. Its protein product is CSVEVSGRFSYEQYF.